This TCR beta chain was documented in a study of Ad26.COV2.S vaccination and SARS-CoV-2 variants. The data were produced by immunoSEQ multiplex PCR, yet TCRdb's version contains in-frame clones alone and is incomplete. The sample has hundreds of thousands of clones, about 90% seen once. Findings and caveats of the study: After vaccination, substantial breadth of spike-specific CD8+ and CD4+ responses was reported. Ad26.COV2.S recipients had broader spike-specific TCRs (P = 0.0014). The TCR breadth and depth analyses may have produced an underestimate of total T cell responses.

The CDR3 totals 14 residues. V was clipped by 2 bases and J by 5 bases; unmatched bases: 5. CDR1 and CDR2 from the germline V gene are MNHEY and SMNVEV (reference sequence). This clone appeared once. Its antigen is unidentified. The source was peripheral blood, collected after recovery from COVID-19. This rearrangement joins TRBV27 to TRBJ2-5, with 7 bases aligning to TRBD1. This clonotype was obtained from a human donor who had recovered from COVID-19. The DNA of the CDR3 is TGTGCCAGCAGTTTACGTAACAGGGGCGAGACCCAGTACTTC. This gives the protein CASSLRNRGETQYF.